These 16 T cell receptor beta chains came from one sample sequenced in a study of cytomegalovirus exposure and HLA in healthy donors. PCR employed 60 Vbeta and 13 Jbeta primers. Sequencing used immunoSEQ multiplex PCR; TCRdb keeps in-frame clones, though not all of them. The repertoire consists of 150,000 to 200,000 clones, with around 82% occurring once and the leading ten covering roughly 14%. Sequencing used PBMCs. The receptors originated from a woman aged 25 to 45 in good health and CMV-seropositive.

This clone was picked up a small number of times. The genes are TRBV5-6 and TRBJ2-5; possible D gene TRBD2, 5 bases. The V end was cut by 5 bases, the J end by 1 base, with 6 bases between. From germline, CDR1 is SGHDT and CDR2 YYEEEE. CDR3 length: 12 residues. This CDR3 is CASSRGQETQYF. CDR3 nucleotides: TGTGCCAGCAGTCGGGGCCAAGAGACCCAGTACTTC.

The chain carries TRBV7-9 and TRBJ1-1; D remains unclear. CDR3 size: 13 residues. The germline V gene has CDR1 SEHNR and CDR2 FQNEAQ (reference sequence). V lost 3 bases and J 2 bases, leaving 7 bases between the germline ends. This CDR3 is CASSLTTNTEAFF. The DNA of the CDR3 is TGTGCCAGCAGCTTGACAACTAACACTGAAGCTTTCTTT.

The chain recombines TRBV10-3 with TRBJ1-2; 7 bases map to TRBD1. Germline V gene lookup returns CDR1 ENHRY and CDR2 SYGVKD. V was clipped by 11 bases and J by 4 bases; unmatched bases: 4. CDR3 size: 11 residues. CDR3 protein: CASGTAYGYTF. CDR3 in DNA: TGTGCCTCAGGGACAGCCTATGGCTACACCTTC.

The chain couples TRBV28 to TRBJ1-2; possibly TRBD1 for D (5 bases). The V gene lost 10 bases and the J gene lost 3 bases, with 15 bases spanning the gap. Germline V gene data show CDR1 as MDHEN and CDR2 as SYDVKM. The CDR3 is 13 residues long. CDR3 DNA: TGTGCCACAAAGTCCCAGGGTTACTATGGCTACACCTTC. It encodes CATKSQGYYGYTF.

This clone was observed once. The chain is built from TRBV28 and TRBJ2-2; possibly TRBD2 for D (6 bases). The germline V gene has CDR1 MDHEN and CDR2 SYDVKM. The CDR3 consists of 15 residues. The V gene lost 0 bases and the J gene lost 6 bases, with 11 bases spanning the gap. The CDR3 sequence: CASSLWRGGSGELFF. The CDR3, as DNA: TGTGCCAGCAGTTTATGGAGGGGAGGATCCGGGGAGCTGTTTTTT. Combining the CDR3 with reference TRBV28 and TRBJ2-2 gives the whole variable domain DVKVTQSSRYLVKRTGEKVFLECVQDMDHENMFWYRQDPGLGLRLIYFSYDVKMKEKGDIPEGYSVSREKKERFSLILESASTNQTSMYLCASSLWRGGSGELFFGEGSRLTVL.

V and J are TRBV6-5 and TRBJ1-6; D might be TRBD1 (5 bases). The germline gives CDR1 MNHEY, CDR2 SVGAGI. The V end was cut by 2 bases, the J end by 10 bases, with 15 bases between. CDR3 length: 15 amino acids. The CDR3 reads CASSYAGRRGSPLHF. The CDR3 nucleotides are TGTGCCAGCAGTTACGCGGGACGTCGAGGGTCACCCCTCCACTTT.

V gene TRBV5-8 combines with J gene TRBJ1-1, with D unclear. With 3 bases removed from V and 0 bases from J, the gap between germline ends came to 9 bases. The CDR3 length is 14 residues. Germline V gene sequence: CDR1 SGHTS, CDR2 YDEGEE. The CDR3 is CASSSLQMNTEAFF. Here the CDR3 DNA reads TGTGCCAGCAGCTCTTTACAGATGAACACTGAAGCTTTCTTT.

The chain recombines TRBV7-9 with TRBJ2-5; no clear D gene. The CDR3 totals 14 residues. The germline V gene has CDR1 SEHNR and CDR2 FQNEAQ (reference sequence). Trimming took 1 base from V and 2 from J, leaving 8 bases between them. The CDR3 DNA sequence: TGTGCCAGCAGCTTAGTGGCGGTACAAGAGACCCAGTACTTC. Its translation: CASSLVAVQETQYF.

The table lists this clone with a count of one. This chain joins TRBV27 and TRBJ2-2; 8 bases match TRBD1. The CDR3 totals 16 residues. The V segment lost 6 bases and the J segment 6 bases; nucleotides outside the gene matches: 12. Germline CDR1 MNHEY, CDR2 SMNVEV (reference sequence). Written as DNA, the CDR3 is TGTGCCAGCAGCCCGACAGGGGTGGGGAATCCCGGGGAGCTGTTTTTT. Amino acids: CASSPTGVGNPGELFF.

This clone was seen just once. This chain joins TRBV5-4 and TRBJ1-1; D is possibly TRBD1 (6 bases). CDR1 is SGHNT and CDR2 is YYREEE in the germline V gene (reference sequence). This CDR3 is 15 amino acids long. Trimming took off 4 bases at V and 3 bases at J, with 16 bases between the two ends. CDR3 residues: CASSTTGFLDTEAFF. The CDR3 coding sequence is TGTGCCAGCAGCACTACAGGGTTTCTAGACACTGAAGCTTTCTTT.

The J gene is TRBJ1-1, the V gene TRBV7-8, with D hard to call. The CDR3 is 14 amino acids. The ends were cut back, 4 bases at V and 0 bases at J, with 9 bases in the middle. From germline, CDR1 is SGHVS and CDR2 FQNEAQ. Here the CDR3 DNA reads TGTGCCAGCAGCTCGGAGCTCATGAACACTGAAGCTTTCTTT. Its protein is CASSSELMNTEAFF.

This chain links TRBV10-1 with TRBJ2-5; D is possibly TRBD2 (5 bases). Germline CDR1 WNHNN, CDR2 SYGVQD (reference sequence). Trimming removed 1 base at V and 6 bases at J, with 9 bases between. The CDR3 totals 13 residues. The chain's CDR3 is CASSEYGVKTQYF. CDR3 DNA: TGCGCCAGCAGTGAGTACGGGGTAAAGACCCAGTACTTC.

The J gene is TRBJ2-5, the V gene TRBV14; D unresolved. Germline CDR1 SGHDN, CDR2 FVKESK. The V and J ends lost 0 bases and 4 bases respectively, with 9 bases between them. This CDR3 has 14 amino acids. The CDR3 DNA is TGTGCCAGCAGCCAAGATGTGAGGTCAGAGACCCAGTACTTC. Its protein is CASSQDVRSETQYF. The whole variable domain, remainder taken from reference TRBV14 and TRBJ2-5, is EAGVTQFPSHSVIEKGQTVTLRCDPISGHDNLYWYRRVMGKEIKFLLHFVKESKQDESGMPNNRFLAERTGGTYSTLKVQPAELEDSGVYFCASSQDVRSETQYFGPGTRLLVL.

The chain is built from TRBV14 and TRBJ1-2; D remains ambiguous. The CDR3 runs 14 residues. The V gene lost 0 bases and the J gene lost 3 bases, with 8 bases spanning the gap. CDR1 is SGHDN, CDR2 FVKESK, per germline. The CDR3 DNA follows: TGTGCCAGCAGCCAAGATCAAGAGGACTATGGCTACACCTTC. Encoded protein: CASSQDQEDYGYTF.

Only one count was recorded for this clone. As DNA, the CDR3 is TGTGCCACCAGCAGATCCCTAGCCAAAAACATTCAGTACTTC. Translated, it gives CATSRSLAKNIQYF. This chain joins TRBV15 and TRBJ2-4, with no clear D. The V and J ends lost 2 bases and 0 bases respectively, with 5 bases between them. Germline CDR1 is LNHNV and CDR2 is YYDKDF (reference sequence). The CDR3 runs 14 residues.

The chain is built from TRBV5-1 and TRBJ2-1; possible D gene TRBD2, 5 bases. Germline CDR1 is SGHRS and CDR2 is YFSETQ. The CDR3 is made up of 14 amino acids. V was pared by 2 bases and J by 7 bases, with 13 bases between. The CDR3 sequence is CASSFTLGENEQFF. CDR3 nucleotides: TGCGCCAGCAGCTTTACACTAGGAGAGAATGAGCAGTTCTTC.